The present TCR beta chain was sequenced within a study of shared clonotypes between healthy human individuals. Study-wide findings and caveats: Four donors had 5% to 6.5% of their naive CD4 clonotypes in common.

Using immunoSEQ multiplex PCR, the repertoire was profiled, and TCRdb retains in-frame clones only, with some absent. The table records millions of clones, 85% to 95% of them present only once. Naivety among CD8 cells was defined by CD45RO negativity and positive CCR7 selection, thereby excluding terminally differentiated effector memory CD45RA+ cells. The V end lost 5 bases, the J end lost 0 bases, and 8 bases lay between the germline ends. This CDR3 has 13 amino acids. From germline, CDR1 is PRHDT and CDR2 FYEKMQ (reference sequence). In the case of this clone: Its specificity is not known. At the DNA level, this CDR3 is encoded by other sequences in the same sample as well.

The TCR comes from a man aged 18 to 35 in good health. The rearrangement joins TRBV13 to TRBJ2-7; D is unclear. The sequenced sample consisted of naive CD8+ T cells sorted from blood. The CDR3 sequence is CASSPPDSYEQYF. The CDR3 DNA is TGTGCCAGCAGCCCCCCGGACTCCTACGAGCAGTACTTC.